The clone carrying this T cell receptor beta chain was observed many times. What it binds is not known. These data originate in a study of T cells in Graves' hyperthyroidism and ophthalmopathy. Study-wide findings and caveats: From stable hyperthyroidism, ophthalmopathy was set apart by a 13 V-J model.

The investigators amplified TCR beta CDR3 regions from RNA transcripts. HTBI primers were employed in a first-round RT-PCR of the TCR CDR3. TCRdb re-derived calls from the multiplex PCR reads in MiXCR, one entry per CDR3 protein. Here the sample spans about 610,000 distinct CDR3 sequences, about 15% being singletons. V lost 4 bases, J lost 8 bases, and 10 bases stayed unmatched. This CDR3 is built from 13 residues. The V gene's germline CDR1 is DFQATT and CDR2 SNEGSKA (reference sequence). The TCR was taken from a woman between 40 and 55 years old with Graves' ophthalmopathy. Sequencing input: blood. This sequence joins TRBV20-1 and TRBJ1-2; 7 nucleotides align to TRBD1. Written as DNA, the CDR3 is TGCAGTGCTACCGGGACAGCCCAGGGGGGCTACACCTTC. Translated, it gives CSATGTAQGGYTF.